This is a list of T cell receptor beta chains from one sample in a study of cytomegalovirus exposure and HLA in healthy donors. The method was immunoSEQ multiplex PCR; TCRdb's version includes in-frame clones alone and lacks a portion of them. The sample lists about 200,000 clones; around 87% were seen once. Input material: PBMCs. These receptors originate from a man aged 25-40 years in good health and CMV-seronegative. Both conserved end residues are trimmed from each CDR3.

J: TRBJ2-5
V: TRBV5-6
CDR3: ASSSKQGPETQY

J: TRBJ1-5
V: TRBV27
CDR3: ASSPRAGRNHPQH

J: TRBJ1-1
V: TRBV9
CDR3: ASSVSMNTEAF

J: TRBJ2-7
V: TRBV13
CDR3: ASSLLYNEQY

J: TRBJ1-4
V: TRBV4-1
CDR3: ASSQEAATSGEKLF

J: TRBJ1-5
V: TRBV6-1
CDR3: ASSLPRRNNQPQH

J: TRBJ2-2
V: TRBV6-4
CDR3: ATRSGRNTGELF

J: TRBJ2-2
V: TRBV5-1
CDR3: ASSFAELYRNTGELF

J: TRBJ1-2
V: TRBV28
CDR3: ASRRGQGAYGYT

J: TRBJ2-1
V: TRBV30
CDR3: AWRIAGGSLKF

J: TRBJ1-5
V: TRBV7-8
CDR3: ASSPRTRLEGNQPQH

J: TRBJ2-3
V: TRBV2
CDR3: ASSRTEPSTDTQY

J: TRBJ2-7
V: TRBV28
CDR3: ASSFAPSTGEYEQY

J: TRBJ2-3
V: TRBV16
CDR3: ASSHPIAGGPDTQY

J: TRBJ2-1
V: TRBV30
CDR3: AWSVRGLDEQF

J: TRBJ2-7
V: TRBV19
CDR3: ASGQGVGEQY

J: TRBJ2-2
V: TRBV5-1
CDR3: ASSPRLAGGDTGELF

J: TRBJ1-1
V: TRBV7-9
CDR3: ASSPRTGENTEAF

J: TRBJ2-7
V: TRBV7-7
CDR3: ASSTGTSGSHEQY

J: TRBJ2-1
V: TRBV29-1
CDR3: SVERRDRGPGEQF

J: TRBJ2-2
V: TRBV10-1
CDR3: ASRPGANTGELF

J: TRBJ2-1
V: TRBV9
CDR3: ASSALAGYNEQF

J: TRBJ1-2
V: TRBV11-2
CDR3: ASSSPFEADYGYT